These 2 T cell receptor beta chains came from one sample sequenced in a study of T cell responses to AZD1222 COVID-19 vaccine. TCRdb's table, derived via immunoSEQ multiplex PCR, lists solely in-frame clones and lacks some. The sample records tens of thousands of clones, about 93% being singletons. Specimen: peripheral blood, collected on day 0 of MenACWY control vaccination. The receptors were sampled from an adult in good health.

V gene TRBV28 combines with J gene TRBJ2-7, with D perhaps matching TRBD2 (6 bases). Germline V gives CDR1 MDHEN, CDR2 SYDVKM. This CDR3 has 16 amino acids. Trimming took off 7 bases at V and 4 bases at J, with 23 bases between the two ends. As DNA, the CDR3 is TGTGCCAGCACCCCTGCCGCGCTAGCGCCCGTTTACGAGCAGTACTTC. It codes for CASTPAALAPVYEQYF.

The chain has TRBV10-3 and TRBJ1-1, with a possible D match to TRBD1 (5 bases). Germline CDR1 is ENHRY and CDR2 is SYGVKD. The CDR3 has 16 amino acids. Trimming left V 1 base short and J 4 bases short, with 16 bases between. The CDR3 sequence: CAISEWGPSSGTEAFF. The DNA for the CDR3 is TGTGCCATCAGTGAGTGGGGACCAAGTTCGGGCACTGAAGCTTTCTTT.